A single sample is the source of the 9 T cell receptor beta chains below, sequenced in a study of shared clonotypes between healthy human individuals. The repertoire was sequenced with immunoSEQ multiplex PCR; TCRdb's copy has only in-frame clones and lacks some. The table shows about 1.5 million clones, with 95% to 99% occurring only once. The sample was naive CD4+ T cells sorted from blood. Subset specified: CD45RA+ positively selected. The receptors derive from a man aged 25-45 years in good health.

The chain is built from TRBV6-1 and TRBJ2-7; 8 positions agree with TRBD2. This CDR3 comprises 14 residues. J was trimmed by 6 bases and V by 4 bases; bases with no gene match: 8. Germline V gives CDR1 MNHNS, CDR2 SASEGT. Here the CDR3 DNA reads TGTGCCAGCAGTGTGGGCGGGAGGCCGGGCGAGCAGTACTTC. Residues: CASSVGGRPGEQYF.

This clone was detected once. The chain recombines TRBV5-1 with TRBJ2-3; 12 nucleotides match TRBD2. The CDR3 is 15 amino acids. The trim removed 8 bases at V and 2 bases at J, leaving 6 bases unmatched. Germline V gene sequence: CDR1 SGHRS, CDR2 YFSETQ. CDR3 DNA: TGCGCCAGTGCCACTAGCGGGAGGAACACAGATACGCAGTATTTT. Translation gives CASATSGRNTDTQYF.

Here the CDR3 reads CAWSVEWQGNQPQHF. CDR3 in DNA: TGTGCCTGGAGTGTAGAGTGGCAGGGGAATCAGCCCCAGCATTTT. The chain recombines TRBV30 with TRBJ1-5; maybe TRBD1 (6 bases). The CDR3 sequence is 15 residues long. Germline CDR1 reads GTSNPN; CDR2 reads SVGIG (reference sequence). V was pared by 0 bases and J by 4 bases, with 13 bases between.

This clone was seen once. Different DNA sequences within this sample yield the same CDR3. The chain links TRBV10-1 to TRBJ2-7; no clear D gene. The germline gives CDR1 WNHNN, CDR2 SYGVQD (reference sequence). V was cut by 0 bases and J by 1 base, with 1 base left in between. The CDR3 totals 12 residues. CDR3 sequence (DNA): TGCGCCAGCAGTGAGTCGTCCTACGAGCAGTACTTC. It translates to CASSESSYEQYF.

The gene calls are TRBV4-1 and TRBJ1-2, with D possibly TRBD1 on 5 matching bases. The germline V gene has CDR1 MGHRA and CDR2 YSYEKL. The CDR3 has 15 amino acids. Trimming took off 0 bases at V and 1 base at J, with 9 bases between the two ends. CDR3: CASSQEVQGNYGYTF. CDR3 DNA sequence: TGCGCCAGCAGCCAAGAAGTCCAGGGTAACTATGGCTACACCTTC.

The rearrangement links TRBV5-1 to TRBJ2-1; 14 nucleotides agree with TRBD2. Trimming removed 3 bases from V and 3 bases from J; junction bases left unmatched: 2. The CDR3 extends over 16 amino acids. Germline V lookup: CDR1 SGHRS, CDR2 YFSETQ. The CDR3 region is CASSWGLAGVYNEQFF. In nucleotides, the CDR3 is TGCGCCAGCAGCTGGGGACTAGCGGGGGTCTACAATGAGCAGTTCTTC.

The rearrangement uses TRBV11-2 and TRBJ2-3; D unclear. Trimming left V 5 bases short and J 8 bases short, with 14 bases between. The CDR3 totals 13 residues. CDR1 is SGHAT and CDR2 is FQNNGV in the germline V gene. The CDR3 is CASSGWPIGTQYF. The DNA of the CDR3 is TGTGCCAGCAGCGGATGGCCCATCGGTACGCAGTATTTT.

The CDR3 here is CASSLGDGLGGANVLTF. For the CDR3, the DNA is TGTGCCAGCAGCTTAGGGGACGGGCTTGGTGGGGCCAACGTCCTGACTTTC. V gene TRBV7-2 combines with J gene TRBJ2-6, with D perhaps given as TRBD1 or TRBD2 (5 bases each). CDR3 length: 17 residues. Per germline, CDR1 SGHTA and CDR2 FQGNSA. V was clipped by 1 base and J by 3 bases, with 13 bases between them.

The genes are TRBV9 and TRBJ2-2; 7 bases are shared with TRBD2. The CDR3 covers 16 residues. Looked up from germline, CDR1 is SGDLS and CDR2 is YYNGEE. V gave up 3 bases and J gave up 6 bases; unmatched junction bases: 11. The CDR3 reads CASSAGGSGLSGELFF. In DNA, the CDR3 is TGTGCCAGCAGCGCGGGGGGATCCGGCCTGTCCGGGGAGCTGTTTTTT.